Following are 29 T cell receptor beta chains from one sample sequenced in a study of EBV T-cell therapy then PD-1 blockade in nasopharyngeal carcinoma. Sequenced by immunoSEQ multiplex PCR; TCRdb stores in-frame clones only, minus some. The table includes 19,000 or so clones, 65% to 85% detected once. The antigens for these receptors are not known. Regarding treatment: AdE1-LMPpoly-expanded autologous EBV-specific T-cell therapy followed by anti-PD-1 nivolumab. Sample: CD8+ T cells from blood, taken at day 0 from a patient whose treatment included autologous EBV-specific T cells and nivolumab. The origin of the receptors is a middle-aged man with nasopharyngeal carcinoma.

This chain uses TRBV4-1 with TRBJ2-5, with 9 bases matching TRBD2. In germline, CDR1 is MGHRA, CDR2 YSYEKL. V gave up 4 bases and J gave up 4 bases; unmatched junction bases: 19. The CDR3 totals 19 residues. The CDR3 coding sequence is TGCGCCAGCAGCCCGCATATGCCTAGCGGGGCCCGGGGTAGAGAGACCCAGTACTTC. Residues: CASSPHMPSGARGRETQYF.

The chain recombines TRBV6-5 with TRBJ1-4, with a possible D match to TRBD1 (5 bases). There are 15 residues in the CDR3. The germline gives CDR1 MNHEY, CDR2 SVGAGI. The V end lost 0 bases, the J end lost 3 bases, and 8 bases lay between the germline ends. DNA of the CDR3: TGTGCCAGCAGTTACTCCGGGGCCCCTAATGAAAAACTGTTTTTT. Amino acid sequence: CASSYSGAPNEKLFF.

This rearrangement joins TRBV6-1 to TRBJ2-1; TRBD2 aligns across 9 bases. The CDR3 runs 15 residues. Germline V gene sequence: CDR1 MNHNS, CDR2 SASEGT. The V and J ends lost 1 base and 8 bases, in that order; junction bases with no gene match: 6. The CDR3: CASSEEAGGLDEQFF. The CDR3 region has the DNA TGTGCCAGCAGTGAAGAGGCGGGGGGGCTCGATGAGCAGTTCTTC.

This CDR3 reads CASSLGLDGGADTQYF. As DNA, the CDR3 is TGTGCCAGCAGTCTGGGACTCGACGGAGGGGCAGATACGCAGTATTTT. V and J are TRBV6-2 or TRBV6-3 and TRBJ2-3; TRBD2 might be the D (6 bases). The CDR3 is 16 residues long. The V and J ends lost 5 bases and 4 bases respectively, with 19 bases between them. Germline-derived CDR1 and CDR2 are MNHEY and SVGEGT.

V usage is TRBV7-9 and J usage is TRBJ2-1, with 9 bases fitting TRBD1. The CDR3 has 16 residues. V was pared by 5 bases and J by 4 bases, with 9 bases of the junction left unmatched. From germline, CDR1 is SEHNR and CDR2 FQNEAQ (reference sequence). CDR3: CASSPWTGAYYNEQFF. The CDR3 region has the DNA TGTGCCAGCAGCCCATGGACAGGGGCGTATTACAATGAGCAGTTCTTC.

The chain couples TRBV7-9 to TRBJ1-5; no firm D call. From germline, CDR1 is SEHNR and CDR2 FQNEAQ (reference sequence). The CDR3 is 13 amino acids. Trimming pared 3 bases from V and 1 base from J, leaving 4 bases between. The DNA of the CDR3 is TGTGCCAGCAGCTTCGCAAGCAATCAGCCCCAGCATTTT. It codes for CASSFASNQPQHF.

CDR3 bases: TGCGCCAGCAGCCCATTCGATACGTGGGACAGGGGGTCCTACGAGCAGTACTTC. This sequence encodes CASSPFDTWDRGSYEQYF. The gene calls are TRBV4-3 and TRBJ2-7; 11 positions agree with TRBD1. This CDR3 contains 18 residues. Germline-derived CDR1 and CDR2 are LGHNA and YSLEER. With V trimmed by 4 bases and J by 1 base, 12 bases remained unmatched.

The DNA of the CDR3 is TGTGCCAGCAGCTTGTCAGGGTACGAGCAGTACTTC. Protein sequence: CASSLSGYEQYF. The rearrangement uses TRBV5-5 and TRBJ2-7; the D gene is possibly TRBD1 (5 bases). Germline-derived CDR1 and CDR2 are SGHKS and YYEKEE (reference sequence). The V and J ends lost 1 base and 4 bases respectively, with 6 bases between them. The CDR3 consists of 12 residues.

The V call is TRBV6-5, the J call TRBJ2-2; D is uncertain. Germline assignment: CDR1 MNHEY and CDR2 SVGAGI. V was cut by 0 bases and J by 8 bases, with 13 bases left in between. The CDR3 consists of 15 residues. CDR3 region: CASSYSHMSSGELFF. CDR3 DNA: TGTGCCAGCAGTTACTCGCACATGAGTTCGGGGGAGCTGTTTTTT.

CDR3 in amino acids: CASSLGGSQPQHF. Here the CDR3 DNA reads TGTGCCAGCAGCTTAGGGGGGAGCCAGCCCCAGCATTTT. The chain has TRBV7-6 and TRBJ1-5; perhaps TRBD1 as D (5 bases). With 1 base removed from V and 7 bases from J, the gap between germline ends came to 8 bases. The CDR3 consists of 13 residues. Germline V CDR1 and CDR2: SGHVS, FNYEAQ. Full variable domain (remainder filled in from reference TRBV7-6 and TRBJ1-5): GAGVSQSPRYKVTKRGQDVALRCDPISGHVSLYWYRQALGQGPEFLTYFNYEAQQDKSGLPNDRFSAERPEGSISTLTIQRTEQRDSAMYRCASSLGGSQPQHFGDGTRLSIL.

The rearrangement uses TRBV28 and TRBJ1-6; D possibly corresponds to TRBD1 (5 bases). Germline loops: CDR1 MDHEN, CDR2 SYDVKM. V gave up 6 bases and J gave up 3 bases, with 12 bases separating them. The CDR3 spans 15 residues. The CDR3 reads CASSRGRLYNSPLHF. The CDR3 DNA follows: TGTGCCAGCAGCCGGGGACGGCTCTATAATTCACCCCTCCACTTT.

V usage is TRBV6-5 and J usage is TRBJ2-7; possibly TRBD2 for D (5 bases). The germline CDR1 and CDR2 sequences are MNHEY and SVGAGI. V was pared by 2 bases and J by 6 bases, with 14 bases between. The CDR3 has 14 amino acids. The DNA for the CDR3 is TGTGCCAGCAGTTACAGCGGAGGCCCGGTCGAGCAGTACTTC. It encodes CASSYSGGPVEQYF.

This chain uses TRBV6-5 with TRBJ1-6; no definite D call. Germline CDR1 MNHEY, CDR2 SVGAGI. This CDR3 region has 14 residues. V lost 5 bases and J 7 bases, leaving 12 bases between the germline ends. The CDR3, as DNA: TGTGCCAGCAGTCCTATGGGAGAGAATTCACCCCTCCACTTT. It yields the protein CASSPMGENSPLHF.

The V call is TRBV7-9, the J call TRBJ1-2, with D perhaps matching TRBD1 (5 bases). This CDR3 has 13 residues. Trimming cost V 4 bases and J 5 bases, with 11 bases left between them. Germline CDR1 and CDR2: SEHNR and FQNEAQ (reference sequence). The CDR3 protein is CASSSDRSYGYTF. The CDR3 nucleotides are TGTGCCAGCAGCTCAGACAGAAGTTATGGCTACACCTTC.

Comments on this clone: One junction end disagrees with the germline gene, perhaps due to a read error. The V and J genes are TRBV3-1 (or the pseudogene TRBV3-2) and TRBJ2-7; a possible D gene is TRBD2 (6 bases). Germline-derived CDR1 and CDR2 are LGHDT and YNNKEL (reference sequence). There are 17 residues in the CDR3. CDR3 loop: CASTQKKSGRSSYEQYF. CDR3 bases: TGTGCCAGCACCCAAAAAAAAAGCGGGCGGAGCTCCTACGAGCAGTACTTC.

The rearrangement joins TRBV6-1 to TRBJ1-4; D is uncertain. The CDR3 totals 16 residues. Germline V lookup: CDR1 MNHNS, CDR2 SASEGT. V was pared by 2 bases and J by 2 bases, with 12 bases between. The CDR3: CASSEKLWGTNEKLFF. In DNA, the CDR3 is TGTGCCAGCAGTGAAAAACTGTGGGGTACTAATGAAAAACTGTTTTTT.

This clone has just a few counts. The rearrangement links TRBV7-2 to TRBJ2-1, with D perhaps matching TRBD2 (5 bases). V was cut by 2 bases and J by 0 bases, with 8 bases left in between. Germline V gene sequence: CDR1 SGHTA, CDR2 FQGNSA. This CDR3 is built from 15 residues. In DNA, the CDR3 is TGTGCCAGCAGCTTAAACGGGGACTCCTACAATGAGCAGTTCTTC. It encodes CASSLNGDSYNEQFF.

By sample share, this clone is medium-sized (0.01 to 0.1%). The chain has TRBV10-3 and TRBJ2-2, with TRBD1 matching over 7 bases. This CDR3 contains 13 residues. V lost 11 bases, J lost 1 base, and 4 bases stayed unmatched. Germline CDR1 ENHRY, CDR2 SYGVKD. The CDR3 protein is CASGTENTGELFF. The DNA for the CDR3 is TGTGCCTCCGGGACAGAGAACACCGGGGAGCTGTTTTTT.

V and J are TRBV5-4 and TRBJ2-1, with D uncertain. Trimming stripped 4 bases from V and 3 bases from J, with 11 bases between. The germline V gene has CDR1 SGHNT and CDR2 YYREEE (reference sequence). The CDR3 spans 14 residues. CDR3 residues: CASSLQGFYNEQFF. CDR3 DNA: TGTGCCAGCAGCCTCCAAGGCTTCTACAATGAGCAGTTCTTC.

V gene TRBV9 combines with J gene TRBJ2-3; possibly TRBD2 for D (5 bases). CDR1 is SGDLS and CDR2 is YYNGEE in the germline V gene. This CDR3 contains 16 residues. V was cut by 3 bases and J by 2 bases, with 16 bases left in between. CDR3 protein: CASSASRQRFTDTQYF. CDR3 coding DNA: TGTGCCAGCAGCGCCTCACGGCAGCGGTTCACAGATACGCAGTATTTT.

This clone is medium-sized by share. The V call is TRBV6-2 or TRBV6-3, the J call TRBJ1-4, with 10 positions matching TRBD1. With 5 bases clipped from V and 2 bases from J, the junction kept 11 bases outside the gene matches. Germline CDR1 reads MNHEY; CDR2 reads SVGEGT. CDR3 length equals 18 residues. CDR3 protein: CASSQPPGTGATNEKLFF. The CDR3 DNA reads TGTGCCAGCAGTCAACCCCCCGGGACAGGGGCTACTAATGAAAAACTGTTTTTT.

This clone turned up a few times. This chain uses TRBV7-9 with TRBJ1-1, with a possible D match to TRBD1 (6 bases). The V gene's germline CDR1 is SEHNR and CDR2 FQNEAQ (reference sequence). The CDR3 runs 11 residues. The V end was cut by 7 bases, the J end by 3 bases, with 6 bases between. CDR3 residues: CASKGDTEAFF. The DNA of the CDR3 is TGTGCCAGCAAGGGGGACACTGAAGCTTTCTTT.

The chain employs TRBV2 and TRBJ1-5; D might be TRBD1 (5 bases). This CDR3 has 14 amino acids. The germline V gene encodes CDR1 SNHLY and CDR2 FYNNEI. V was clipped by 1 base and J by 4 bases, with 8 bases between them. DNA of the CDR3: TGTGCCAGCAGTGAAGGGGGCCCAAATCAGCCCCAGCATTTT. It yields the protein CASSEGGPNQPQHF.

The V call is TRBV4-3, the J call TRBJ2-3; 9 bases are shared with TRBD1. V shed 5 bases, J shed 3 bases, and the junction held 3 bases outside the gene matches. This CDR3 contains 14 residues. Germline CDR1 is LGHNA and CDR2 is YSLEER. The CDR3 loop reads CASSGTGRTDTQYF. Here the CDR3 DNA reads TGCGCCAGCAGCGGGACAGGGCGGACAGATACGCAGTATTTT.

V is TRBV5-6 and J is TRBJ2-1; 7 bases match TRBD1. Germline V lookup: CDR1 SGHDT, CDR2 YYEEEE. The CDR3 covers 15 residues. The V segment lost 2 bases and the J segment 4 bases; nucleotides outside the gene matches: 6. The DNA of the CDR3 is TGTGCCAGCAGCTTTCGACAGGGCCTTTACAATGAGCAGTTCTTC. Protein product: CASSFRQGLYNEQFF.

The genes are TRBV6-2 or TRBV6-3 and TRBJ2-1; 7 positions match TRBD2. Germline V gives CDR1 MNHEY, CDR2 SVGEGT. Germline trimming cut 2 bases from V and 3 bases from J; bases unmatched to any gene: 1. The CDR3 totals 14 residues. CDR3 loop: CASSYGGDYNEQFF. Written as DNA, the CDR3 is TGTGCCAGCAGTTACGGGGGGGACTACAATGAGCAGTTCTTC.

J is TRBJ1-3 and V is TRBV6-2 or TRBV6-3; D might be TRBD1 (5 bases). The CDR3 sequence is 15 residues long. Per the germline V gene, CDR1 is MNHEY and CDR2 is SVGEGT. Trimming pared 2 bases from V and 3 bases from J, leaving 11 bases between. In nucleotides, the CDR3 is TGTGCCAGCAGTTACGACTGGGGGAATGGAAACACCATATATTTT. Its protein is CASSYDWGNGNTIYF.

This rearrangement joins TRBV6-5 to TRBJ2-5, with D uncertain. There are 13 residues in the CDR3. Germline V CDR1 and CDR2: MNHEY, SVGAGI. V lost 3 bases to trimming and J lost 1 base, with 6 bases between them. CDR3 sequence reads: CASSYAVQETQYF. The CDR3 DNA is TGTGCCAGCAGTTATGCAGTCCAAGAGACCCAGTACTTC.

The chain couples TRBV27 to TRBJ2-7, with TRBD1 matching 7 bases. The V gene end was trimmed by 6 bases and the J gene end by 2 bases; junction bases not matched to a gene: 13. The CDR3 length is 16 residues. Germline V lookup: CDR1 MNHEY, CDR2 SMNVEV (reference sequence). The CDR3 protein is CASSPYGTGVTYEQYF. The DNA of the CDR3 is TGTGCCAGCAGCCCATACGGAACAGGGGTAACCTACGAGCAGTACTTC.